The sequence of this T cell receptor (beta chain) was determined in a study of cytomegalovirus exposure and HLA in healthy donors. Study-level background: Inside one of the first data releases sat 80 million to 95 million unique TCRs taken from HLA-typed donors.

The study's findings and limits: Later analysis found that TCR beta chains associated with HLA were more clonally expanded than other, equally common chains.

Donors in the study were healthy people who gave bone marrow. PCR involved 60 Vbeta and 13 Jbeta primers. This table comes from immunoSEQ multiplex PCR, and its TCRdb copy is limited to in-frame clones, with some not included. The sample has around 110,000 clones; roughly 70% are singletons. The germline V gene encodes CDR1 MNHEY and CDR2 SVGAGI. V was pared by 5 bases and J by 8 bases, with 16 bases between. CDR3 size: 14 residues. Of note for this clone: Its matching antigen is unknown.

Sequenced material: PBMCs. The source is a woman in her 30s in good health and CMV-seronegative. The chain carries TRBV6-5 and TRBJ2-1, with D perhaps TRBD1 (7 bases). CDR3 residues: CASSLQGGGDEQFF. In DNA form, the CDR3 reads TGTGCCAGCAGTCTCCAGGGGGGAGGCGATGAGCAGTTCTTC.